This T cell receptor beta chain was documented in a study of cytomegalovirus exposure and HLA in healthy donors. V gave up 1 base and J gave up 13 bases, with 11 bases separating them. The CDR3 length is 13 residues. Per germline, CDR1 SGHTA and CDR2 FQGNSA. Vbeta (60) and Jbeta (13) primers were used in the PCR. The assay was immunoSEQ multiplex PCR, and TCRdb's table has in-frame clones only and misses some. The sample consists of fewer than 250,000 clones, around 78% of them appearing once. The sequence came from a woman in her thirties in good health and CMV-seropositive. This chain joins TRBV7-2 and TRBJ1-6, with D uncertain. Sequenced input: PBMCs. The CDR3: CASSLETGSPLHF. The CDR3 nucleotides read TGTGCCAGCAGCTTAGAAACGGGGTCTCCCCTCCACTTT.